The T cell receptor beta chain described here comes from a study of Ad26.COV2.S vaccination and SARS-CoV-2 variants. On the study more broadly: A COV1001 Ad26.COV2.S trial-arm participant provided the sample. Points from the study as a whole: A substantial breadth of spike-specific CD8+ and CD4+ T cell responses after vaccination has been reported. Individuals receiving vaccine had higher spike-specific TCR breadth than placebo recipients did. Total T cell responses were possibly underestimated by TCR breadth and depth analyses.

Sequencing used immunoSEQ multiplex PCR; TCRdb keeps in-frame clones, though not all of them. The sample includes about 350,000 clones, approximately 85% of them seen just once. Documented treatment: some 20 received Ad26.COV2.S at low or high dose, single or two shots; about 5 received placebo; per-sample allocation not given. Collection of samples fell on day 63 after the first vaccine or placebo injection. A word on this clone: Its antigen is not identified.

This CDR3 has 14 residues. This TCR derives from a person aged 18-60 years who received the Ad26.COV2.S COVID-19 vaccine or a placebo. The source was peripheral blood, collected in a trial of Ad26.COV2.S vaccine versus placebo. This sequence joins TRBV21-1 and TRBJ2-7; the table gives TRBD1 as D, unverified against the DNA. TRBV21-1 is a pseudogene segment. The CDR3 DNA follows: TGTGCCAGCAGGCAGGGGAATTCGTTACACGAGCAGTACTTC. Translation: CASRQGNSLHEQYF.